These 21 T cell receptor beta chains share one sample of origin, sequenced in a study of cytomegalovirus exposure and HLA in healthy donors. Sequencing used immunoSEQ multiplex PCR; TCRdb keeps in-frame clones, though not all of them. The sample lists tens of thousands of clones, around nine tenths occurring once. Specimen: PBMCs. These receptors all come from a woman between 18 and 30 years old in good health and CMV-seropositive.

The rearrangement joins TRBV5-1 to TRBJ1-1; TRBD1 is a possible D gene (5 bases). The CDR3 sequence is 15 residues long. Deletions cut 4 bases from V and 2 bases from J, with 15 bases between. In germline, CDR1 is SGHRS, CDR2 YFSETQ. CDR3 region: CASSPRGGANTEAFF. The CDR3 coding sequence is TGCGCCAGCAGCCCCCGGGGAGGGGCAAACACTGAAGCTTTCTTT.

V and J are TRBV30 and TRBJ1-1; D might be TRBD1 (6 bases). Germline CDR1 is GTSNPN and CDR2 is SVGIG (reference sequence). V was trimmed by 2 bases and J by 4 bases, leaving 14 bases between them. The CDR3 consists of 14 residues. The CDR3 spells CAWSTGSDGTEAFF. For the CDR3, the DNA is TGTGCCTGGAGTACAGGGTCGGATGGCACTGAAGCTTTCTTT.

CDR3 sequence: CSVRLAGGSADTQYF. CDR3 nucleotide sequence: TGCAGCGTTAGGCTAGCGGGGGGTAGCGCAGATACGCAGTATTTT. This chain connects TRBV29-1 to TRBJ2-3, with 11 bases lining up with TRBD2. The V segment lost 5 bases and the J segment 4 bases; nucleotides outside the gene matches: 8. Germline loops: CDR1 SQVTM, CDR2 ANQGSEA. This CDR3 is built from 15 residues.

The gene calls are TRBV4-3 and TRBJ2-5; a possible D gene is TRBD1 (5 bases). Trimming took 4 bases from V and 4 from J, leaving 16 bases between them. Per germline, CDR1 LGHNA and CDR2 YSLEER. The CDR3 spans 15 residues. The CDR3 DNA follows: TGCGCCAGCAGCCGAGTCTTTCAGGGTGGAGAGACCCAGTACTTC. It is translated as CASSRVFQGGETQYF.

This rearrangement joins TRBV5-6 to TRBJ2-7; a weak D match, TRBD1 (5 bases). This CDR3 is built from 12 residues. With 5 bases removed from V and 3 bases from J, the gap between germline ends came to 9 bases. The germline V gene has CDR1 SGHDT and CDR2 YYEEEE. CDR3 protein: CASRLQDYEQYF. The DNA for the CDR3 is TGTGCCAGCAGATTACAGGACTACGAGCAGTACTTC.

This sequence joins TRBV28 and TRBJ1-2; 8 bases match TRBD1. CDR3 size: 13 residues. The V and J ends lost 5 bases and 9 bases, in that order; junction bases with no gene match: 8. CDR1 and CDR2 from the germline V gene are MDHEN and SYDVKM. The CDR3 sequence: CASSTDRAYSYTF. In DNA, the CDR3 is TGTGCCAGCAGTACGGACAGGGCCTACAGCTACACCTTC.

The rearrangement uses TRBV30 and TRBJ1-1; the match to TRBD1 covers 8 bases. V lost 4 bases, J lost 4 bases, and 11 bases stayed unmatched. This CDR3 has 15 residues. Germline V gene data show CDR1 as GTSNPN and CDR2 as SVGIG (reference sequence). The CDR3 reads CAWKALRTGPTEAFF. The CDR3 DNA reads TGTGCCTGGAAAGCCCTCCGGACAGGGCCCACTGAAGCTTTCTTT.

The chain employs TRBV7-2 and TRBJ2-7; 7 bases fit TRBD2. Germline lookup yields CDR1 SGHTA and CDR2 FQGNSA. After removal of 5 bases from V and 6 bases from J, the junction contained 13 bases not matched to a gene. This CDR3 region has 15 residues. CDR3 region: CASSPIQRDFSEQYF. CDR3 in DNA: TGTGCCAGCAGCCCCATTCAGCGGGACTTCTCCGAGCAGTACTTC.

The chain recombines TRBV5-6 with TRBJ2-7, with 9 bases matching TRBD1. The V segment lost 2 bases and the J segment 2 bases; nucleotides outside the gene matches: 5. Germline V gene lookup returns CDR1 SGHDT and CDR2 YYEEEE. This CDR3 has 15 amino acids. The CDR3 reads CASSLWNRGPYEQYF. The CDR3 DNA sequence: TGTGCCAGCAGCTTATGGAACAGGGGGCCCTACGAGCAGTACTTC.

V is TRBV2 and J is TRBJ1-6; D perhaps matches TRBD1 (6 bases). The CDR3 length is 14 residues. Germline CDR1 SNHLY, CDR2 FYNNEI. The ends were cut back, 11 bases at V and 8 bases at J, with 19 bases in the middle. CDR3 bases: TGTGCCGGGCACAGGGATGCGCGGGATTCACCCCTCCACTTT. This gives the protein CAGHRDARDSPLHF.

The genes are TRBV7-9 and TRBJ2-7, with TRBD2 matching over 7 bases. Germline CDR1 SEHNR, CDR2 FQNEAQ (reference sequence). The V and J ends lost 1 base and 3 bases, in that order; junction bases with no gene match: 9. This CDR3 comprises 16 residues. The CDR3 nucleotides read TGTGCCAGCAGCTTAGGCTGGGACTACATTAACTACGAGCAGTACTTC. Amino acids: CASSLGWDYINYEQYF. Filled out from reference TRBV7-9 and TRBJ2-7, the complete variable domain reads DTGVSQNPRHKITKRGQNVTFRCDPISEHNRLYWYRQTLGQGPEFLTYFQNEAQLEKSRLLSDRFSAERPKGSFSTLEIQRTEQGDSAMYLCASSLGWDYINYEQYFGPGTRLTVT.

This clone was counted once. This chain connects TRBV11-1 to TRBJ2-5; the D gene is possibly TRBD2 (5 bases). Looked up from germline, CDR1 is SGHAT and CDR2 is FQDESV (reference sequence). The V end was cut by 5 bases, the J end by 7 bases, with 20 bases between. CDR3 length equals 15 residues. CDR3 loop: CASSPADVIPRTQYF. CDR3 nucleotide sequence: TGTGCCAGCAGCCCAGCGGACGTTATACCTCGGACCCAGTACTTC.

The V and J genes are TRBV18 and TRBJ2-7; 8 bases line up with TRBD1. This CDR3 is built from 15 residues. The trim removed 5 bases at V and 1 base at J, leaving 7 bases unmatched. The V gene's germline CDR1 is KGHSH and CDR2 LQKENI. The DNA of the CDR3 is TGTGCCAGCTCAACCGGACAGGGTCTTTCCTACGAGCAGTACTTC. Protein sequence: CASSTGQGLSYEQYF.

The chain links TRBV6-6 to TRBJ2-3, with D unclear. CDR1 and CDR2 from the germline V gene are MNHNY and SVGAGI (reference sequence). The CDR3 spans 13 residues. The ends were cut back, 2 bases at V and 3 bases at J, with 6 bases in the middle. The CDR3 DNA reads TGTGCCAGCAGTTACCACGGGACAGATACGCAGTATTTT. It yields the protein CASSYHGTDTQYF.

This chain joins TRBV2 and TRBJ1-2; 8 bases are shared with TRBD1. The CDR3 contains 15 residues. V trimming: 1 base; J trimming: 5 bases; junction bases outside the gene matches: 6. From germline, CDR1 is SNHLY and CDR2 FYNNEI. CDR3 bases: TGTGCCAGCAGTGAAGTTTGGACAGGGAATTATGGCTACACCTTC. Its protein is CASSEVWTGNYGYTF.

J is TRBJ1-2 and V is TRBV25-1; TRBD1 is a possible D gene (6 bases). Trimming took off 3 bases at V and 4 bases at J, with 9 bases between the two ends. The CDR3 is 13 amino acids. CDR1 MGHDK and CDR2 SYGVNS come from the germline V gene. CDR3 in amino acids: CASSERGPYGYTF. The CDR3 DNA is TGTGCCAGCAGTGAGCGGGGGCCCTATGGCTACACCTTC.

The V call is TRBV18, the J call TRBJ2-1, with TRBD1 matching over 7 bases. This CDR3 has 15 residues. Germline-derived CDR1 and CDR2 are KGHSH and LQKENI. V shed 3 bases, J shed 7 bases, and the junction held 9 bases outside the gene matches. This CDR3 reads CASSPLRQGLNEQFF. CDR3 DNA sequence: TGTGCCAGCTCACCGTTAAGACAGGGATTGAATGAGCAGTTCTTC. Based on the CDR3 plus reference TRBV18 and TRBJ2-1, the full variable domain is NAGVMQNPRHLVRRRGQEARLRCSPMKGHSHVYWYRQLPEEGLKFMVYLQKENIIDESGMPKERFSAEFPKEGPSILRIQQVVRGDSAAYFCASSPLRQGLNEQFFGPGTRLTVL.

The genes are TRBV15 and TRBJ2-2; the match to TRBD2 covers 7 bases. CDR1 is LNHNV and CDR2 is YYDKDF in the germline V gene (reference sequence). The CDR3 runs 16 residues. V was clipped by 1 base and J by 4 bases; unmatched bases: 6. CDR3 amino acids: CATSRVGGETTGELFF. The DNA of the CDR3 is TGTGCCACCAGCAGAGTGGGGGGGGAAACCACCGGGGAGCTGTTTTTT.

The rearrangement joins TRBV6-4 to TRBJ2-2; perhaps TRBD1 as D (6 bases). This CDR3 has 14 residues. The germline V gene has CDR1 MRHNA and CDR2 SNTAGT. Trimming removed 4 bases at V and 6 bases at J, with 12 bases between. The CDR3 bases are TGTGCCAGCAGTGCCAACAGGGAAGCCGGGGAGCTGTTTTTT. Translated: CASSANREAGELFF.

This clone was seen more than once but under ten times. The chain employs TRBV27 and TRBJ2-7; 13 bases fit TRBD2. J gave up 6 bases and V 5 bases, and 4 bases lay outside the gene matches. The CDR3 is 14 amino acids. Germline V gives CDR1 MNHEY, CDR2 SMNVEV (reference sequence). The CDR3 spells CASSPGTSGVEQYF. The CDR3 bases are TGTGCCAGCAGTCCTGGGACTAGCGGGGTCGAGCAGTACTTC.

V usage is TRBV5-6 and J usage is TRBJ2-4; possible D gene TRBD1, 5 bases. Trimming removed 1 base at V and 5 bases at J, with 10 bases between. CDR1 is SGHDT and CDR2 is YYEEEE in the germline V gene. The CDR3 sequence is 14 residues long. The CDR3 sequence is CASSLPGQENIQYF. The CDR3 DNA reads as TGTGCCAGCAGCTTGCCCGGACAAGAAAACATTCAGTACTTC.